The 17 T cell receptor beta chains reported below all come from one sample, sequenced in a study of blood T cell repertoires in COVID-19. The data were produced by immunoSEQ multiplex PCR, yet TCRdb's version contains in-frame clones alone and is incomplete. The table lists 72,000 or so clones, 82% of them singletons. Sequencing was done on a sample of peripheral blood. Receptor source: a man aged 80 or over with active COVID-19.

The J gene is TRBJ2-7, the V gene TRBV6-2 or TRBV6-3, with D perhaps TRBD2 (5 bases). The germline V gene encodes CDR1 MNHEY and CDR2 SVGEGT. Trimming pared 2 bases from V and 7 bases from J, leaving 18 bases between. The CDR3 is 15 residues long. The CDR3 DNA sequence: TGTGCCAGCAGTTACGGAGGCGGCGGAAAGCGGGAGCAGTACTTC. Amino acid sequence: CASSYGGGGKREQYF.

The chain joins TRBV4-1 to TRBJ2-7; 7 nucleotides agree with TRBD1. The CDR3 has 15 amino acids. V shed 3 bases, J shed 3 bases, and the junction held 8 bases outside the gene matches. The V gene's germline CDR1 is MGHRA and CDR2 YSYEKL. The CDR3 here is CASSHLDRLDYEQYF. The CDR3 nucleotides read TGCGCCAGCAGCCACCTGGACAGGTTGGACTACGAGCAGTACTTC.

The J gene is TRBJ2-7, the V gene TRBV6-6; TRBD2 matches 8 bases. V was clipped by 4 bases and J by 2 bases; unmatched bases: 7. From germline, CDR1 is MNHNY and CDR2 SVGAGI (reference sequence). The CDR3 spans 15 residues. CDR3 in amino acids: CASSSHSGEAYEQYF. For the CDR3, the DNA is TGTGCCAGCAGTTCGCATAGCGGGGAGGCCTACGAGCAGTACTTC.

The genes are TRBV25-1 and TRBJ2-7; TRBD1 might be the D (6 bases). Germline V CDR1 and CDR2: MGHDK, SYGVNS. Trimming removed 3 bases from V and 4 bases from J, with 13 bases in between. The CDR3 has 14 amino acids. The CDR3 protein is CASSEEQGGYEQYF. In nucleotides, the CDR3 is TGTGCCAGCAGTGAGGAACAGGGTGGATACGAGCAGTACTTC.

For the CDR3, the DNA is TGTGCCAGTACCACTAGCGTTGAAAACAATGAGCAGTTCTTC. It translates to CASTTSVENNEQFF. This chain connects TRBV2 to TRBJ2-1, with 7 bases fitting TRBD2. The germline V gene encodes CDR1 SNHLY and CDR2 FYNNEI. Trimming cost V 9 bases and J 5 bases; bases outside gene matches: 10. The CDR3 contains 14 residues. Using reference TRBV2 and TRBJ2-1 for the parts outside the CDR3, the full variable domain is EPEVTQTPSHQVTQMGQEVILRCVPISNHLYFYWYRQILGQKVEFLVSFYNNEISEKSEIFDDQFSVERPDGSNFTLKIRSTKLEDSAMYFCASTTSVENNEQFFGPGTRLTVL.

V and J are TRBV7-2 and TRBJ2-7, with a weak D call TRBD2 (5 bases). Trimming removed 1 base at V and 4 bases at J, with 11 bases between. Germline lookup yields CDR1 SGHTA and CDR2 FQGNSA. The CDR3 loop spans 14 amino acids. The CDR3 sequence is CASSLGTEPYEQYF. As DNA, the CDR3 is TGTGCCAGCAGCTTAGGGACTGAACCATACGAGCAGTACTTC. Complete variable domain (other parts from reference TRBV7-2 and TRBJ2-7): GAGVSQSPSNKVTEKGKDVELRCDPISGHTALYWYRQSLGQGLEFLIYFQGNSAPDKSGLPSDRFSAERTGGSVSTLTIQRTQQEDSAVYLCASSLGTEPYEQYFGPGTRLTVT.

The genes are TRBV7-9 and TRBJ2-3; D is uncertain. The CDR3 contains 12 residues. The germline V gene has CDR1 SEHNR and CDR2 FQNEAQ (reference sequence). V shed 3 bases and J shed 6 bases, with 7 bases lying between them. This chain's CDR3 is CASSLHGDTQYF. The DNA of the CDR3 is TGTGCCAGCAGCTTGCACGGGGATACGCAGTATTTT.

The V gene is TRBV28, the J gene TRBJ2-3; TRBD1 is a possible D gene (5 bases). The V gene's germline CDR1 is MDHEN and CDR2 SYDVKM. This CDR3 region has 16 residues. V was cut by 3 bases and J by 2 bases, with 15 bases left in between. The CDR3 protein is CASSFNRLTNTDTQYF. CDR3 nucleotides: TGTGCCAGCAGTTTTAACAGGCTCACGAACACAGATACGCAGTATTTT.

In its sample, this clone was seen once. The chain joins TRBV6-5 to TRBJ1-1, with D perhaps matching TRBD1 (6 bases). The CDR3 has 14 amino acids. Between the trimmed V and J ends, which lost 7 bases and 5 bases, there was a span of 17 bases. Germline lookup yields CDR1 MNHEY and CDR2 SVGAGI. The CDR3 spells CASTEGGGSTEAFF. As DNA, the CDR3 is TGTGCCAGCACCGAAGGGGGGGGGAGTACTGAAGCTTTCTTT.

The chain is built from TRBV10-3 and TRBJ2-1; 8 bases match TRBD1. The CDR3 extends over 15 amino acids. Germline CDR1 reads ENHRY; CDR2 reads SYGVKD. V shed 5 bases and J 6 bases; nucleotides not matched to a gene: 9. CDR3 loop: CAISRPTGVTNEQFF. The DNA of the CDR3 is TGTGCCATCAGTCGCCCGACAGGGGTCACCAATGAGCAGTTCTTC.

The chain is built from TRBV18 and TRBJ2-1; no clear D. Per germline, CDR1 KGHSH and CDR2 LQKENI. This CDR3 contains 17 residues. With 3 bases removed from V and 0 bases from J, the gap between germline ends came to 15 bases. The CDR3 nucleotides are TGTGCCAGCTCACCCAAAATCCGCTCTATCTCCTACAATGAGCAGTTCTTC. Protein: CASSPKIRSISYNEQFF.

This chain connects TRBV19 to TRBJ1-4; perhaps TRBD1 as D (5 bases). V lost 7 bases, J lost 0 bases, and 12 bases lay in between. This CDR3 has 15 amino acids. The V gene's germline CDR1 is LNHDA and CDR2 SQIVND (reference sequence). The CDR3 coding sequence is TGTGCCAGTAACGGACACGCGGCAACTAATGAAAAACTGTTTTTT. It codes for CASNGHAATNEKLFF.

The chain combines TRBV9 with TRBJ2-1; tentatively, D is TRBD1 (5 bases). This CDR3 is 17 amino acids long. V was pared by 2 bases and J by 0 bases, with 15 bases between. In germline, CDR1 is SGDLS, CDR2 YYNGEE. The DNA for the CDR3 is TGTGCCAGCAGCGTGACAGCCACGATTAGCTCCTACAATGAGCAGTTCTTC. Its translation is CASSVTATISSYNEQFF.

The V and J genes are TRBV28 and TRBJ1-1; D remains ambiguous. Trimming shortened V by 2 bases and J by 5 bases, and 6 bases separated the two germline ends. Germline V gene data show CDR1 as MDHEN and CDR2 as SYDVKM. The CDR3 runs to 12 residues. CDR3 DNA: TGTGCCAGCAGTTTACGACAAACTGAAGCTTTCTTT. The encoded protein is CASSLRQTEAFF. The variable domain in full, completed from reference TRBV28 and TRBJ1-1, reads DVKVTQSSRYLVKRTGEKVFLECVQDMDHENMFWYRQDPGLGLRLIYFSYDVKMKEKGDIPEGYSVSREKKERFSLILESASTNQTSMYLCASSLRQTEAFFGQGTRLTVV.

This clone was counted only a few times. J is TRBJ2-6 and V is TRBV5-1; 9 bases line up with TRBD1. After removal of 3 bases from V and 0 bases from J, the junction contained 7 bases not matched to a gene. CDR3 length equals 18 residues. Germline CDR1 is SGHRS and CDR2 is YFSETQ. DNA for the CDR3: TGCGCCAGCAGCTATGCGGGACAGGGAAGCTCTGGGGCCAACGTCCTGACTTTC. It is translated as CASSYAGQGSSGANVLTF.

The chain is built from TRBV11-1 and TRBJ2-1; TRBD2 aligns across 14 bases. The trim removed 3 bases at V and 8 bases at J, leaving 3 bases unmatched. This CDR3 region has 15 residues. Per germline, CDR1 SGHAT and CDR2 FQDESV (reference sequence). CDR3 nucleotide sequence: TGTGCCAGCAGCTTTGGACTAGCGGGAGGAGATGAGCAGTTCTTC. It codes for CASSFGLAGGDEQFF.

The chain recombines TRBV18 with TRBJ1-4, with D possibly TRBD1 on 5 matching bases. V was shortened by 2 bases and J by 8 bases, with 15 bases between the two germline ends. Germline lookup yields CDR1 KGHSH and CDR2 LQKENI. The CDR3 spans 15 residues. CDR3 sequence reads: CASSPMSGDYEKLFF. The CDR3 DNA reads TGTGCCAGCTCACCAATGTCGGGGGACTACGAAAAACTGTTTTTT.